The following is a T cell receptor (beta chain) sequence with its context. What it binds is not known. This sample stems from a study of Graves' ophthalmopathy and Graves' hyperthyroidism. Study results and caveats: This model predicted ophthalmopathy progression (sensitivity roughly 71%, specificity about 72%). Most expanded clonotypes from thyroid (those above 0.001 frequency) were also found in blood.

Trimming left V 3 bases short and J 0 bases short, with 6 bases between. This CDR3 has 14 amino acids. Amplification of the TCR beta CDR3 regions used RNA transcripts (as template). Second-round multiplex PCR came after a first-round RT-PCR that employed HTBI primers. TCRdb re-derived calls from the multiplex PCR reads in MiXCR, one entry per CDR3 protein. This table holds some 160,000 distinct CDR3 sequences, around two fifths found once. This clonotype was sampled from a man aged 25-45 years with Graves' ophthalmopathy. Material: peripheral blood. This sequence joins TRBV12-3 or TRBV12-4 and TRBJ1-3, with D hard to call. CDR3 bases: TGTGCCAGCAGTTTTCGGCTCTCTGGAAACACCATATATTTT. This sequence encodes CASSFRLSGNTIYF.